This TCR beta chain comes out of a study of identical twins. Germline loops: CDR1 KGHSH, CDR2 LQKENI. The CDR3 spans 17 residues. Losses at the gene ends were 2 bases for V and 3 bases for J; bases not matched to a gene: 10. The table lists this clonotype with a few counts. TCRdb analysed the 5' RACE reads with MiXCR anew, one entry per CDR3 protein. The data contain approximately 700,000 distinct CDR3 sequences, approximately 18% of them singletons. These data are also associated with another study on T cells expressing NK-cell markers.

The sequence was obtained from a woman between 18 and 29 years old in good health. The rearrangement uses TRBV18 and TRBJ2-7; 10 positions match TRBD2. The sequenced sample consisted of PBMCs. CDR3 coding DNA: TGTGCCAGCTCACCAGGGGCTTCTAGCGGGAGTGGCTACGAGCAGTACTTC. It translates to CASSPGASSGSGYEQYF.